These 14 T cell receptor beta chains were sequenced from one sample in a study of blood T cell repertoires in COVID-19. Using immunoSEQ multiplex PCR, the repertoire was profiled, and TCRdb retains in-frame clones only, with some absent. Here the sample spans some 330,000 clones, roughly nine tenths being singletons. Sequences were obtained from PBMCs or T cells enriched from blood (not recorded which). The source is a woman younger than 45 who had recovered from COVID-19.

The table lists this clone with a count of one. The chain couples TRBV2 to TRBJ1-2, with D possibly being TRBD1 (5 bases). The germline gives CDR1 SNHLY, CDR2 FYNNEI. V was trimmed by 2 bases and J by 4 bases, leaving 14 bases between them. The CDR3 loop spans 15 amino acids. The CDR3 is CASSEQGPPTYGYTF. Here the CDR3 DNA reads TGTGCCAGCAGTGAACAGGGCCCTCCTACCTATGGCTACACCTTC.

The chain carries TRBV2 and TRBJ2-3; 7 positions match TRBD1. The germline gives CDR1 SNHLY, CDR2 FYNNEI. The trim removed 8 bases at V and 4 bases at J, leaving 9 bases unmatched. The CDR3 sequence is 14 residues long. The CDR3 region is CASPAGGAPDTQYF. CDR3 DNA sequence: TGTGCCAGCCCTGCAGGGGGAGCCCCAGATACGCAGTATTTT. Drawing the rest from reference TRBV2 and TRBJ2-3, the complete variable domain is EPEVTQTPSHQVTQMGQEVILRCVPISNHLYFYWYRQILGQKVEFLVSFYNNEISEKSEIFDDQFSVERPDGSNFTLKIRSTKLEDSAMYFCASPAGGAPDTQYFGPGTRLTVL.

V is TRBV10-3 and J is TRBJ2-2; 8 positions match TRBD2. V was clipped by 0 bases and J by 2 bases; unmatched bases: 5. Germline CDR1 is ENHRY and CDR2 is SYGVKD. There are 17 residues in the CDR3. In DNA form, the CDR3 reads TGTGCCATCAGTGAGTCCCGCCTAGCGGGCAACACCGGGGAGCTGTTTTTT. This sequence encodes CAISESRLAGNTGELFF.

This clone was picked up a small number of times. The chain combines TRBV7-8 with TRBJ2-7; D possibly corresponds to TRBD1 (6 bases). V was trimmed by 6 bases and J by 7 bases, leaving 16 bases between them. Per the germline V gene, CDR1 is SGHVS and CDR2 is FQNEAQ. The CDR3 consists of 13 residues. CDR3 sequence reads: CASRSDRLGEQYF. For the CDR3, the DNA is TGTGCCAGCAGAAGCGACAGGCTGGGGGAGCAGTACTTC. The full variable domain, in which reference TRBV7-8 and TRBJ2-7 provide the parts outside the CDR3, is GAGVSQSPRYKVAKRGQDVALRCDPISGHVSLFWYQQALGQGPEFLTYFQNEAQLDKSGLPSDRFFAERPEGSVSTLKIQRTQQEDSAVYLCASRSDRLGEQYFGPGTRLTVT.

The chain links TRBV18 to TRBJ2-5, with D unclear. CDR1 and CDR2 (germline): KGHSH, LQKENI. Trimming cost V 4 bases and J 0 bases, with 3 bases left between them. The CDR3 is made up of 12 amino acids. Written as DNA, the CDR3 is TGTGCCAGCTCACGAGACCAAGAGACCCAGTACTTC. As protein: CASSRDQETQYF.

The rearrangement links TRBV9 to TRBJ2-7, with 7 bases that match TRBD1. The CDR3 covers 14 residues. Trimming took 4 bases from V and 6 from J; bases not matched to a gene: 10. The germline gives CDR1 SGDLS, CDR2 YYNGEE. The CDR3 DNA reads TGTGCCAGCAGCCAAACAGGGGTGGCGGGCGAGCAGTACTTC. This encodes CASSQTGVAGEQYF. Variable domain in full (rest from reference TRBV9 and TRBJ2-7): DSGVTQTPKHLITATGQRVTLRCSPRSGDLSVYWYQQSLDQGLQFLIQYYNGEERAKGNILERFSAQQFPDLHSELNLSSLELGDSALYFCASSQTGVAGEQYFGPGTRLTVT.

This chain joins TRBV28 and TRBJ2-7; no clear D. The CDR3 consists of 12 residues. Germline V lookup: CDR1 MDHEN, CDR2 SYDVKM. Trimming took off 8 bases at V and 3 bases at J, with 11 bases between the two ends. CDR3 amino acids: CASGDMDYEQYF. The CDR3 DNA reads TGTGCCAGCGGCGACATGGACTACGAGCAGTACTTC.

The J gene is TRBJ1-1, the V gene TRBV28; possibly TRBD1 for D (5 bases). The CDR3 has 12 amino acids. From germline, CDR1 is MDHEN and CDR2 SYDVKM. Trimming removed 8 bases at V and 0 bases at J, with 7 bases between. The CDR3 nucleotides read TGTGCCAGCCGACAGCTGAACACTGAAGCTTTCTTT. Translated, it gives CASRQLNTEAFF.

The genes are TRBV27 and TRBJ2-5; 7 bases map to TRBD2. V trimming: 7 bases; J trimming: 4 bases; junction bases outside the gene matches: 9. Germline V gives CDR1 MNHEY, CDR2 SMNVEV (reference sequence). The CDR3 consists of 14 residues. CDR3 bases: TGTGCCAGCACCCCGGGCGGGAGCGGAGAGACCCAGTACTTC. Its translation is CASTPGGSGETQYF.

This chain uses TRBV18 with TRBJ2-2, with a possible D match to TRBD1 (6 bases). Germline V gene data show CDR1 as KGHSH and CDR2 as LQKENI. CDR3 length: 16 amino acids. The V end was cut by 2 bases, the J end by 8 bases, with 18 bases between. The CDR3 DNA is TGTGCCAGCTCACCATCCGGGACACAAATGGTGGGGGAGCTGTTTTTT. Amino acids: CASSPSGTQMVGELFF.

V gene TRBV4-3 combines with J gene TRBJ1-2; TRBD1 matches at 8 bases. Germline assignment: CDR1 LGHNA and CDR2 YSLEER. The CDR3 totals 15 residues. Trimming cost V 1 base and J 4 bases; bases outside gene matches: 5. In nucleotides, the CDR3 is TGCGCCAGCAGCCAAGGGCAGGGGGCGGGCTATGGCTACACCTTC. Translated, it gives CASSQGQGAGYGYTF.

The V gene is TRBV4-3, the J gene TRBJ2-5; a possible D gene is TRBD2 (5 bases). CDR1 LGHNA and CDR2 YSLEER come from the germline V gene. The V end was cut by 1 base, the J end by 2 bases, with 11 bases between. The length of the CDR3 is 15 residues. CDR3 loop: CASSQAGLVQETQYF. CDR3 DNA sequence: TGCGCCAGCAGCCAAGCTGGACTTGTACAAGAGACCCAGTACTTC.

The rearrangement joins TRBV19 to TRBJ1-4; no clear D. The CDR3 extends over 16 amino acids. Trimming left V 4 bases short and J 0 bases short, with 12 bases between. Germline V gives CDR1 LNHDA, CDR2 SQIVND (reference sequence). The CDR3 reads CASSKIGAATNEKLFF. Written as DNA, the CDR3 is TGTGCCAGTAGTAAAATAGGAGCCGCAACTAATGAAAAACTGTTTTTT.

The genes are TRBV24-1 and TRBJ2-2, with D unresolved. The ends were cut back, 5 bases at V and 7 bases at J, with 10 bases in the middle. There are 13 residues in the CDR3. Looked up from germline, CDR1 is KGHDR and CDR2 is SFDVKD. The CDR3 coding sequence is TGTGCCACCAGTGGCGCAGGTGTCGGGGAGCTGTTTTTT. Its protein is CATSGAGVGELFF.